This T cell receptor beta chain comes out of a study of blood T cell repertoires in COVID-19. Background on the study: From the United States, Italy and Spain came samples of acute and convalescent COVID-19. T cells, B-cell-depleted T cells, or PBMCs provided the cDNA or gDNA that served as material.

As handled by the study authors: The assay estimated nucleated cells by amplifying reference gene primers. Profiled with immunoSEQ multiplex PCR; TCRdb holds only in-frame clones, not every one. The V and J calls and clone size were taken over from that table, and D and trimming were inferred from the DNA. The sample contains about 220,000 clones, around 81% of which appear only once. The germline gives CDR1 LGHNA, CDR2 YNFKEQ. The CDR3 spans 16 residues. V lost 2 bases and J lost 1, with 11 bases in between. This clone was detected a few times. Sequenced sample: peripheral blood. The sequence came from a woman aged 25-40 years who had recovered from COVID-19. The chain recombines TRBV4-2 with TRBJ2-2; weak D call: TRBD1 (6 bases). In DNA form, the CDR3 reads TGTGCCAGCAGCCAACAGGGGTTGGAGAACACCGGGGAGCTGTTTTTT. Encoded protein: CASSQQGLENTGELFF.